This T cell receptor (beta chain) was found in a study of identical twins. Study results and limitations: It was out-of-frame TCR alpha sharing in monozygotic twins that models underestimated. Memory repertoires showed no such pattern, whereas abundant cord blood beta clonotypes carried fewer insertions. Its conclusions, products of cross-sectional statistical analysis, did not come from following the same donors. When twins shared out-of-frame alpha sequences, those sequences had excess low generation probability.

This clonotype was seen many times. Its target is not known. TCRdb reprocessed the 5' RACE reads with MiXCR, giving one entry per CDR3 protein. The profile shows some 660,000 distinct CDR3 sequences, over 8.5% of them singletons. Germline CDR1 is SEHNR and CDR2 is FQNEAQ (reference sequence). The CDR3 length is 10 residues. Trimming left V 8 bases short and J 8 bases short, with 7 bases between. The data also belong to a second study, concerning yellow fever vaccine responses in identical twins.

Sequenced: PBMCs. This clonotype was sampled from a woman aged 18-29 years in good health. This chain links TRBV7-9 with TRBJ2-1; TRBD1 might be the D (6 bases). This CDR3 is CASPGDEQFF. The CDR3 nucleotides are TGTGCCAGCCCAGGGGATGAGCAGTTCTTC.